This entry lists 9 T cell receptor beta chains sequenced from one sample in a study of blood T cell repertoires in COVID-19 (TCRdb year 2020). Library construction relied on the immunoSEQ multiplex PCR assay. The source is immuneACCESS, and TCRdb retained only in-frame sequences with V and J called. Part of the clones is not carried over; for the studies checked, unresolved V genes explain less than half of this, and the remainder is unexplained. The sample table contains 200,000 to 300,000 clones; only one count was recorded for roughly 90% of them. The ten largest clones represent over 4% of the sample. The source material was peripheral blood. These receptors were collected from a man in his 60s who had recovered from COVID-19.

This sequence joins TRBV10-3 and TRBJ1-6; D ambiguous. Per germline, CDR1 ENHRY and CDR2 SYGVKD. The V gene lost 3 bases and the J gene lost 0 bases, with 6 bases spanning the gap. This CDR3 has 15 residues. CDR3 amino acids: CAISDLSSYNSPLHF. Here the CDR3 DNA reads TGTGCCATCAGTGACCTGAGCTCCTATAATTCACCCCTCCACTTT.

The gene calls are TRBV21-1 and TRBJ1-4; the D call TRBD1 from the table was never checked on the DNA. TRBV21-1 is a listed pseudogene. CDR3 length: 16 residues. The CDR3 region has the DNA TGTGCCAGCAGCAAAGGAACAGGGGCCCTAAATGAAAAACTGTTTTTT. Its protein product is CASSKGTGALNEKLFF.

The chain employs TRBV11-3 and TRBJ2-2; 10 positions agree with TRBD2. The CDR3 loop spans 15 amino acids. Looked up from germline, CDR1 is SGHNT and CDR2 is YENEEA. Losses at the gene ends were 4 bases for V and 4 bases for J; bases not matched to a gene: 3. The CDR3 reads CASSSLAGGTGELFF. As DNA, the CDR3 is TGTGCCAGCAGCTCCTTAGCGGGGGGCACCGGGGAGCTGTTTTTT.

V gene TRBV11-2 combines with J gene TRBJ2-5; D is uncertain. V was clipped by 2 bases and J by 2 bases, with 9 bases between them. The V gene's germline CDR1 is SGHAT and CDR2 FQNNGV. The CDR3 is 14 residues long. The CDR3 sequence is CASSLFTVQETQYF. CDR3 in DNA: TGTGCCAGCAGCTTATTTACTGTTCAAGAGACCCAGTACTTC.

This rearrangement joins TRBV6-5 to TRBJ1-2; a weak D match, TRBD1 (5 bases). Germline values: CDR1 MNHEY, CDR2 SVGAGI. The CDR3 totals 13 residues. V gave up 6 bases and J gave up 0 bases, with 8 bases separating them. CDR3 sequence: CASRQTANYGYTF. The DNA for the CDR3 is TGTGCCAGCAGACAGACAGCTAACTATGGCTACACCTTC.

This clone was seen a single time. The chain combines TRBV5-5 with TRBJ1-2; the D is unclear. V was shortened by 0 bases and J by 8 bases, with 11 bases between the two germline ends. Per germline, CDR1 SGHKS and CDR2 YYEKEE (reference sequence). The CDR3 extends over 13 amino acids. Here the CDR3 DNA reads TGTGCCAGCAGCTTGGCCTCGGGGTGGGGCTACACCTTC. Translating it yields CASSLASGWGYTF.

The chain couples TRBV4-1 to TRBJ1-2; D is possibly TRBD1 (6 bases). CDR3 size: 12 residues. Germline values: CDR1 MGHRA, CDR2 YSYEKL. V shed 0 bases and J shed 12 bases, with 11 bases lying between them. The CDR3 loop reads CASSQEGAVNTF. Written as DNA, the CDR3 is TGCGCCAGCAGCCAAGAGGGGGCCGTGAACACCTTC.

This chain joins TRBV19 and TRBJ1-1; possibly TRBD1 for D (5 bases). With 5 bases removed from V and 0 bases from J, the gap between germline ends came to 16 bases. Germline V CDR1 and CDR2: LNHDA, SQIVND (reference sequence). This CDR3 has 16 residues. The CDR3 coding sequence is TGTGCCAGTAGTGCTAAGAGACAGTTCATGAACACTGAAGCTTTCTTT. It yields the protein CASSAKRQFMNTEAFF. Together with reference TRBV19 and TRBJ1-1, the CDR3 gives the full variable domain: DGGITQSPKYLFRKEGQNVTLSCEQNLNHDAMYWYRQDPGQGLRLIYYSQIVNDFQKGDIAEGYSVSREKKESFPLTVTSAQKNPTAFYLCASSAKRQFMNTEAFFGQGTRLTVV.

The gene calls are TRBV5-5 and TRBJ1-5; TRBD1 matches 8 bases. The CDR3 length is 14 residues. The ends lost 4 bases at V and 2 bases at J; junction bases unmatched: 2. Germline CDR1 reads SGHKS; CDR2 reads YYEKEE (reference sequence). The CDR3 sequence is CASSLQGGNQPQHF. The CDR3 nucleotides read TGTGCCAGCAGCCTACAGGGGGGCAATCAGCCCCAGCATTTT.